These 25 T cell receptor beta chains originate from one sample sequenced in a study of neurological immune-mediated disorders. TCRdb re-called the 5' RACE reads with MiXCR, one entry per CDR3 protein. Of tens of thousands of distinct CDR3 sequences listed, roughly an eighth are singletons. The sequenced sample was PBMCs. These TCRs come from a woman between 45 and 60 years old in good health.

This clonotype was recorded only once. This chain uses TRBV20-1 with TRBJ2-3; D is perhaps TRBD1 (6 bases). The CDR3 has 15 residues. Germline values: CDR1 DFQATT, CDR2 SNEGSKA (reference sequence). V shed 8 bases and J shed 5 bases, with 23 bases lying between them. This chain's CDR3 is CSTPGIRGGRDTQYF. As DNA, the CDR3 is TGCAGTACTCCAGGGATCAGGGGCGGTAGAGATACGCAGTATTTT.

This clonotype showed up many times. This chain joins TRBV5-1 and TRBJ2-7, with D perhaps matching TRBD1 or TRBD2 (5 bases each). The CDR3 is made up of 16 amino acids. The V end lost 0 bases, the J end lost 2 bases, and 15 bases lay between the germline ends. Germline CDR1 reads SGHRS; CDR2 reads YFSETQ. The CDR3 bases are TGCGCCAGCAGCTTGGGGGGGTCGGCCTTTACCTACGAGCAGTACTTC. Its translation: CASSLGGSAFTYEQYF.

This clonotype was seen ten or more times. The genes are TRBV6-2 or TRBV6-3 and TRBJ2-1; 14 bases match TRBD2. Germline CDR1 is MNHEY and CDR2 is SVGEGT. The CDR3 spans 18 residues. The ends lost 1 base at V and 3 bases at J; junction bases unmatched: 5. The CDR3 reads CASSYLGLAGVRYNEQFF. CDR3 DNA sequence: TGTGCCAGCAGTTACTTGGGACTAGCGGGAGTTCGCTACAATGAGCAGTTCTTC.

Ten or more counts support this clonotype. V usage is TRBV27 and J usage is TRBJ1-5; the D is unclear. Germline values: CDR1 MNHEY, CDR2 SMNVEV (reference sequence). Trimming removed 2 bases from V and 0 bases from J, with 5 bases in between. The length of the CDR3 is 14 residues. This CDR3 reads CASSLSSSNQPQHF. In DNA form, the CDR3 reads TGTGCCAGCAGTTTAAGCAGTAGCAATCAGCCCCAGCATTTT.

As concerns this clonotype: A much larger clone sits a single nucleotide away, making a read error possible. The genes are TRBV5-1 and TRBJ2-1; TRBD2 matches 9 bases. The CDR3 extends over 15 amino acids. The germline gives CDR1 SGHRS, CDR2 YFSETQ. V gave up 5 bases and J gave up 2 bases; unmatched junction bases: 5. Here the CDR3 reads CASSTSGYTYNEQFF. CDR3 DNA: TGCGCCAGCAGTACTAGCGGGTACACCTACAATGAGCAGTTCTTC.

This clonotype has ten or more counts. The chain uses TRBV5-1 and TRBJ2-7; D gene unclear. The CDR3 has 11 residues. The germline gives CDR1 SGHRS, CDR2 YFSETQ. Trimming shortened V by 0 bases and J by 5 bases, and 3 bases separated the two germline ends. CDR3 residues: CASSLGHEQYF. The CDR3 DNA sequence: TGCGCCAGCAGCTTGGGTCACGAGCAGTACTTC.

This clonotype was observed at least ten times. V usage is TRBV5-1 and J usage is TRBJ2-5; D unresolved. CDR1 is SGHRS and CDR2 is YFSETQ in the germline V gene. Between the trimmed V and J ends, which lost 2 bases and 2 bases, there was a span of 7 bases. The CDR3 has 13 amino acids. CDR3 sequence reads: CASSFRAQETQYF. CDR3 bases: TGCGCCAGCAGCTTCCGGGCACAAGAGACCCAGTACTTC.

This clonotype was counted many times. V and J are TRBV28 and TRBJ2-1; 8 positions match TRBD2. CDR1 and CDR2 (germline): MDHEN, SYDVKM. After removal of 3 bases from V and 10 bases from J, the junction contained 5 bases not matched to a gene. CDR3 size: 13 residues. CDR3 DNA: TGTGCCAGCAGTTTCTTACGCGGGAGGGAGCAGTTCTTC. Translated, it gives CASSFLRGREQFF.

This clonotype was seen repeatedly, ten times or more. The chain combines TRBV18 with TRBJ2-7; the D gene is possibly TRBD1 (6 bases). This CDR3 has 15 residues. Germline V gives CDR1 KGHSH, CDR2 LQKENI. With 2 bases removed from V and 3 bases from J, the gap between germline ends came to 14 bases. The CDR3 spells CASSPSGAGSYEQYF. In DNA, the CDR3 is TGTGCCAGCTCACCATCAGGGGCAGGGAGCTACGAGCAGTACTTC.

The sample holds many counts of this clonotype. The V gene is TRBV28, the J gene TRBJ2-5, with D unclear. The CDR3 consists of 14 residues. In germline, CDR1 is MDHEN, CDR2 SYDVKM. The V gene lost 4 bases and the J gene lost 1 base, with 10 bases spanning the gap. The CDR3 region is CASSYGASQETQYF. The CDR3, as DNA: TGTGCCAGCAGTTATGGAGCGTCCCAAGAGACCCAGTACTTC.

In its sample, this clonotype was seen many times. The chain employs TRBV5-1 and TRBJ2-7, with D tentatively TRBD1 (5 bases). CDR1 and CDR2 from the germline V gene are SGHRS and YFSETQ. The CDR3 totals 14 residues. The V end lost 4 bases, the J end lost 3 bases, and 14 bases lay between the germline ends. The DNA of the CDR3 is TGCGCCAGCAGCGACCAGGGTATCCGCTACGAGCAGTACTTC. Protein sequence: CASSDQGIRYEQYF.

There are many counts of this clonotype. The CDR3 here is CASSADRGFQGNQPQHF. The CDR3 DNA reads as TGTGCCAGCAGCGCGGACAGGGGGTTCCAGGGCAATCAGCCCCAGCATTTT. The rearrangement uses TRBV9 and TRBJ1-5, with TRBD1 identical over 10 bases. CDR1 and CDR2 from the germline V gene are SGDLS and YYNGEE. V shed 3 bases and J 2 bases; nucleotides not matched to a gene: 8. The CDR3 has 17 residues.

This clonotype was seen repeatedly, ten times or more. The V call is TRBV10-3, the J call TRBJ2-1; tentatively, D is TRBD2 (5 bases). Trimming removed 5 bases from V and 9 bases from J, with 11 bases in between. CDR1 and CDR2 from the germline V gene are ENHRY and SYGVKD. This CDR3 has 12 amino acids. The CDR3 DNA reads as TGTGCCATCAGTAATATACGGGGTGAGCAGTTCTTC. Translating gives CAISNIRGEQFF.

There are many counts of this clonotype. The V gene is TRBV20-1, the J gene TRBJ2-3; D is possibly TRBD2 (6 bases). This CDR3 has 13 residues. The ends were cut back, 6 bases at V and 0 bases at J, with 10 bases in the middle. Germline V CDR1 and CDR2: DFQATT, SNEGSKA (reference sequence). The CDR3 spells CSAKGTSTDTQYF. The CDR3 coding sequence is TGCAGTGCCAAAGGGACTAGCACAGATACGCAGTATTTT.

This clonotype was seen ten or more times. The rearrangement joins TRBV7-8 to TRBJ2-3; 9 nucleotides agree with TRBD1. Trimming cost V 1 base and J 5 bases; bases outside gene matches: 7. CDR1 is SGHVS and CDR2 is FQNEAQ in the germline V gene. The CDR3 is 16 amino acids. The CDR3 DNA reads TGTGCCAGCAGCTTAGGGACAGGGGTTTCGGGAGATACGCAGTATTTT. Encoded protein: CASSLGTGVSGDTQYF. Together with reference TRBV7-8 and TRBJ2-3, the CDR3 gives the full variable domain: GAGVSQSPRYKVAKRGQDVALRCDPISGHVSLFWYQQALGQGPEFLTYFQNEAQLDKSGLPSDRFFAERPEGSVSTLKIQRTQQEDSAVYLCASSLGTGVSGDTQYFGPGTRLTVL.

This clonotype was counted many times. The V gene is TRBV7-2, the J gene TRBJ1-1, with D tentatively TRBD1 (5 bases). Germline-derived CDR1 and CDR2 are SGHTA and FQGNSA. The CDR3 loop spans 13 amino acids. The V gene lost 7 bases and the J gene lost 2 bases, with 11 bases spanning the gap. The CDR3 here is CASTTTDNTEAFF. Here the CDR3 DNA reads TGTGCCAGCACCACGACAGACAACACTGAAGCTTTCTTT. Drawing the rest from reference TRBV7-2 and TRBJ1-1, the complete variable domain is GAGVSQSPSNKVTEKGKDVELRCDPISGHTALYWYRQSLGQGLEFLIYFQGNSAPDKSGLPSDRFSAERTGGSVSTLTIQRTQQEDSAVYLCASTTTDNTEAFFGQGTRLTVV.

In its sample, this clonotype was seen many times. The V call is TRBV5-1, the J call TRBJ1-5; D not resolved. Germline values: CDR1 SGHRS, CDR2 YFSETQ. Trimming removed 0 bases at V and 5 bases at J, with 9 bases between. The CDR3 is 14 residues long. CDR3 DNA sequence: TGCGCCAGCAGCTTGGAGCGTTTCGATCAGCCCCAGCATTTT. The encoded protein is CASSLERFDQPQHF.

The sample holds many counts of this clonotype. The chain combines TRBV27 with TRBJ2-1; TRBD2 agrees at 11 bases. J lost 6 bases, V lost 2 bases, and 6 bases had no gene match. The CDR3 runs 16 residues. Germline CDR1 is MNHEY and CDR2 is SMNVEV (reference sequence). CDR3 loop: CASSLRLAGHFNEQFF. Here the CDR3 DNA reads TGTGCCAGCAGTTTACGACTAGCGGGGCACTTCAATGAGCAGTTCTTC.

This clonotype came up many times. The chain employs TRBV29-1 and TRBJ2-3; tentatively, D is TRBD1 or TRBD2 (6 bases each). V shed 4 bases and J shed 0 bases, with 8 bases lying between them. Germline values: CDR1 SQVTM, CDR2 ANQGSEA. This CDR3 comprises 13 residues. The CDR3 here is CSVAGASTDTQYF. CDR3 DNA: TGCAGCGTTGCGGGGGCCAGCACAGATACGCAGTATTTT.

This clonotype has a count of ten or more. The chain carries TRBV28 and TRBJ2-1; the D is unclear. The length of the CDR3 is 16 residues. In germline, CDR1 is MDHEN, CDR2 SYDVKM. Trimming took 4 bases from V and 6 from J, leaving 19 bases between them. For the CDR3, the DNA is TGTGCCAGCAGTTCCCCCCAGCTGCGATTCGGCAATGAGCAGTTCTTC. Amino acids: CASSSPQLRFGNEQFF.

This clonotype was seen ten or more times. The CDR3 region is CSDNYGYTF. Here the CDR3 DNA reads TGCAGCGACAACTATGGCTACACCTTC. The genes are TRBV29-1 and TRBJ1-2, with no clear D. The germline CDR1 and CDR2 sequences are SQVTM and ANQGSEA. V lost 7 bases and J lost 2, with 2 bases in between. The CDR3 contains 9 residues.

This clonotype was counted ten times or more. The gene calls are TRBV29-1 and TRBJ1-2, with D hard to call. Germline loops: CDR1 SQVTM, CDR2 ANQGSEA. CDR3 length: 11 amino acids. The V and J ends lost 3 bases and 6 bases respectively, with 8 bases between them. The CDR3 DNA is TGCAGCGTTGACGCGGGGAATGGCTACACCTTC. It encodes CSVDAGNGYTF.

This rearrangement joins TRBV18 to TRBJ2-3, with TRBD1 identical over 7 bases. Per the germline V gene, CDR1 is KGHSH and CDR2 is LQKENI. The CDR3 extends over 14 amino acids. Trimming removed 1 base from V and 5 bases from J; junction bases left unmatched: 3. CDR3 loop: CASSPQGAVDTQYF. The CDR3 DNA reads TGTGCCAGCTCACCACAGGGGGCCGTAGATACGCAGTATTTT.

Remarks on this clonotype: At one end the junction does not follow the germline gene, possibly because of a read error. The chain has TRBV4-2 and TRBJ2-2; maybe TRBD1 (6 bases). Germline CDR1 and CDR2: LGHNA and YNFKEQ. This CDR3 region has 18 residues. CDR3 region: CASSQARSLGRGRGELFF. In nucleotides, the CDR3 is TGTGCAAGCAGCCAAGCTAGAAGTTTGGGCAGGGGACGCGGGGAGCTGTTTTTT.

Ten or more counts support this clonotype. This chain connects TRBV24-1 to TRBJ2-3; TRBD2 aligns across 7 bases. This CDR3 contains 14 residues. V lost 5 bases, J lost 1 base, and 2 bases stayed unmatched. Germline V CDR1 and CDR2: KGHDR, SFDVKD. CDR3 residues: CATSGGGRTDTQYF. The CDR3 region has the DNA TGTGCCACCAGTGGGGGAGGGCGCACAGATACGCAGTATTTT.